This T cell receptor beta chain was retrieved from a study of blood T cell repertoires in COVID-19. The table lists this clone with a few counts. The CDR3 length is 13 residues. Germline V CDR1 and CDR2: MNHEY, SVGAGI. V was cut by 6 bases and J by 5 bases, with 10 bases left in between. Sequenced by immunoSEQ multiplex PCR; TCRdb stores in-frame clones only, minus some. The sample includes about 200,000 clones, about 91% of them seen just once. The specimen was peripheral blood. The chain couples TRBV6-5 to TRBJ2-2; D is unclear. The receptor's source is a man aged 25 to 45 with acute or convalescent COVID-19. The CDR3 nucleotides read TGTGCCAGCAGCCCCCTATTAACCGGGGAGCTGTTTTTT. Amino acids: CASSPLLTGELFF.